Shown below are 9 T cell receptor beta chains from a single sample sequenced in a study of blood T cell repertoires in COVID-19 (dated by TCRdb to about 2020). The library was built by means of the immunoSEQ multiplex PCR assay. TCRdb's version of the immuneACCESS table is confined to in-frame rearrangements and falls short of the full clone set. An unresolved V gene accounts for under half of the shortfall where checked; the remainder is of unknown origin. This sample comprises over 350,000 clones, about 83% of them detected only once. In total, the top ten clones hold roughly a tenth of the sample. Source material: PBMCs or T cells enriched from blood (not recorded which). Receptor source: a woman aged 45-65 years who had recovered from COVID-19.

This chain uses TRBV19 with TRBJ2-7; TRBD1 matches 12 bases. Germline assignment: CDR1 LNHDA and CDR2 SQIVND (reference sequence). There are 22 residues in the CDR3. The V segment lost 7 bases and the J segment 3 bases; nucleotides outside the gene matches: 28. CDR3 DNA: TGTGCCAGTAAAGATAAAACCGAGGGACAGGGGGCCTTGGATACTTGGAACTACGAGCAGTACTTC. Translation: CASKDKTEGQGALDTWNYEQYF.

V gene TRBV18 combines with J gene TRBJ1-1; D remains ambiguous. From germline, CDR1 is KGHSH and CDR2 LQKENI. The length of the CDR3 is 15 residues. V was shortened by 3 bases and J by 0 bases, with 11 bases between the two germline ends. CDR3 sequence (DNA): TGTGCCAGCTCACCCGCGGAATTGATGAACACTGAAGCTTTCTTT. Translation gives CASSPAELMNTEAFF.

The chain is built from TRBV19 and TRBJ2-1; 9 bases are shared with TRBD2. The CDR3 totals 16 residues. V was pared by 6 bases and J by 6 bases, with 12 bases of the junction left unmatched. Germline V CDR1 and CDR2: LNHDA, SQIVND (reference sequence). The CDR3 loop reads CASSTRGLAGLNEQFF. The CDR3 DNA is TGTGCCAGTAGCACCCGTGGCCTAGCGGGACTCAATGAGCAGTTCTTC.

As DNA, the CDR3 is TGTGCCAGCTCCCAGGGGGCAGTCCATACCTACGAGCAGTACTTC. Its translation is CASSQGAVHTYEQYF. The chain recombines TRBV28 with TRBJ2-7; 8 bases align to TRBD1. J gave up 2 bases and V 8 bases, and 11 bases lay outside the gene matches. Looked up from germline, CDR1 is MDHEN and CDR2 is SYDVKM. The CDR3 runs to 15 residues.

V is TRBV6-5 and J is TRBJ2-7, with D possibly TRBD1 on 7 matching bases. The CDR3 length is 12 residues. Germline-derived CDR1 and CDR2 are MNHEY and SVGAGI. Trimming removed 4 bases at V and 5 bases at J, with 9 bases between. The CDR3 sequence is CASSFRGDEQYF. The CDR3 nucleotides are TGTGCCAGCAGTTTCAGGGGGGACGAGCAGTACTTC.

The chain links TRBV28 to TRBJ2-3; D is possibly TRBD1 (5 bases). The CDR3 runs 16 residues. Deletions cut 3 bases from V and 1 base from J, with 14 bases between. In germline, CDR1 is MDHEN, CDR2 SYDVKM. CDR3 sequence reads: CASSFHTLGGTDTQYF. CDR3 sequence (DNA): TGTGCCAGCAGTTTTCATACTCTAGGGGGCACAGATACGCAGTATTTT.

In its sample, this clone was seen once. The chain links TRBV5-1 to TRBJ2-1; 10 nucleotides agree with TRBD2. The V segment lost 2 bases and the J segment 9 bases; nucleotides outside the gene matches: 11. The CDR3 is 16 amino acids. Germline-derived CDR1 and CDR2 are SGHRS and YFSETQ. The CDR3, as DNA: TGCGCCAGCAGCTTTACTCCGGGACTAGCGACTGCTGAGCAGTTCTTC. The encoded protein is CASSFTPGLATAEQFF.

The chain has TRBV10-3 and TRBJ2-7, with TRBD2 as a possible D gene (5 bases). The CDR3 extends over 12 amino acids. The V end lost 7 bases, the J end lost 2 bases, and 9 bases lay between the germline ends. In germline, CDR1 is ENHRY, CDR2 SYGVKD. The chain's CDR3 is CAIKEGAYEQYF. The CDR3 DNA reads TGTGCCATCAAAGAGGGAGCCTACGAGCAGTACTTC.

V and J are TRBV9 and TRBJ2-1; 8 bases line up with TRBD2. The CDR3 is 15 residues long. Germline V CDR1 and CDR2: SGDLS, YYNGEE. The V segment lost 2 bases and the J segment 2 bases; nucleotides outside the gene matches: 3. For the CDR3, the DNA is TGTGCCAGCAGCGTGGCGGGGGGCACCTACAATGAGCAGTTCTTC. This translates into CASSVAGGTYNEQFF. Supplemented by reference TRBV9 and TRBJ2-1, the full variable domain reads DSGVTQTPKHLITATGQRVTLRCSPRSGDLSVYWYQQSLDQGLQFLIQYYNGEERAKGNILERFSAQQFPDLHSELNLSSLELGDSALYFCASSVAGGTYNEQFFGPGTRLTVL.